The 4 T cell receptor beta chains below were found in one sample sequenced in a study of cytomegalovirus exposure and HLA in healthy donors. Sequencing used immunoSEQ multiplex PCR; TCRdb keeps in-frame clones, though not all of them. Of about 58,000 clones in the sample, about 92% were seen once. The sample comprised PBMCs. These receptors all stem from a man younger than 30 in good health and CMV-seronegative.

The J gene is TRBJ1-1, the V gene TRBV9, with 10 bases that match TRBD1. The germline CDR1 and CDR2 sequences are SGDLS and YYNGEE. The CDR3 sequence is 15 residues long. Trimming removed 3 bases from V and 5 bases from J; junction bases left unmatched: 7. CDR3 amino acids: CASSAQTGGFTEAFF. The CDR3, as DNA: TGTGCCAGCAGCGCTCAGACAGGGGGCTTTACTGAAGCTTTCTTT.

V usage is TRBV29-1 and J usage is TRBJ2-1; 7 bases fit TRBD1. This CDR3 region has 15 residues. CDR1 SQVTM and CDR2 ANQGSEA come from the germline V gene. V dropped 6 bases and J dropped 9; count of bases not matched to a gene: 17. CDR3 amino acids: CSVRTGPPVWLEQFF. CDR3 bases: TGCAGCGTCCGGACAGGCCCCCCGGTGTGGCTTGAGCAGTTCTTC.

CDR3 in DNA: TGTGCCAGCAGCGTGGGAGTATGGCAGCCCCAGCATTTT. It translates to CASSVGVWQPQHF. The chain uses TRBV9 and TRBJ1-5, with no clear D. Germline V lookup: CDR1 SGDLS, CDR2 YYNGEE. V was clipped by 2 bases and J by 7 bases, with 10 bases between them. CDR3 length: 13 residues. The variable domain in full, completed from reference TRBV9 and TRBJ1-5, reads DSGVTQTPKHLITATGQRVTLRCSPRSGDLSVYWYQQSLDQGLQFLIQYYNGEERAKGNILERFSAQQFPDLHSELNLSSLELGDSALYFCASSVGVWQPQHFGDGTRLSIL.

This chain connects TRBV5-5 to TRBJ2-5, with a possible D match to TRBD2 (6 bases). The CDR3 loop spans 15 amino acids. V was pared by 0 bases and J by 4 bases, with 13 bases between. CDR1 SGHKS and CDR2 YYEKEE come from the germline V gene (reference sequence). CDR3 nucleotide sequence: TGTGCCAGCAGCTTGGACGGGACTGTCGGAGAGACCCAGTACTTC. Translating gives CASSLDGTVGETQYF.